Following are 12 T cell receptor beta chains from one sample sequenced in a study of cytomegalovirus exposure and HLA in healthy donors. Vbeta (60) and Jbeta (13) primers were used in the PCR. Here immunoSEQ multiplex PCR was the method, and the copy in TCRdb shows in-frame clones only, minus some. The repertoire holds 250,000 or so clones, with about 86% as singletons. Source material: PBMCs. These receptors were obtained from an older woman in good health and CMV-seropositive.

The chain joins TRBV7-9 to TRBJ1-2, with D unresolved. This CDR3 region has 13 residues. V lost 0 bases to trimming and J lost 3 bases, with 5 bases between them. Per germline, CDR1 SEHNR and CDR2 FQNEAQ (reference sequence). The CDR3 reads CASSLARDYGYTF. Written as DNA, the CDR3 is TGTGCCAGCAGCTTAGCACGGGACTATGGCTACACCTTC.

The chain uses TRBV7-9 and TRBJ1-1; no firm D call. CDR3 size: 15 residues. Between the trimmed V and J ends, which lost 5 bases and 9 bases, there was a span of 22 bases. Germline assignment: CDR1 SEHNR and CDR2 FQNEAQ (reference sequence). For the CDR3, the DNA is TGTGCCAGCAGCCCCCTGGGTAGGGAGGGCTCGAAAGCTTTCTTT. It yields the protein CASSPLGREGSKAFF.

The chain links TRBV7-8 to TRBJ1-2; tentative D call: TRBD1 (6 bases). This CDR3 has 13 residues. Trimming removed 5 bases at V and 5 bases at J, with 12 bases between. The germline CDR1 and CDR2 sequences are SGHVS and FQNEAQ. The CDR3 is CASSQGQGYGYTF. The CDR3 DNA is TGTGCCAGCAGCCAGGGGCAGGGTTATGGCTACACCTTC.

The chain combines TRBV6-1 with TRBJ2-3; 12 bases are a match to TRBD2. CDR1 is MNHNS and CDR2 is SASEGT in the germline V gene. The CDR3 loop spans 14 amino acids. With 6 bases clipped from V and 5 bases from J, the junction kept 3 bases outside the gene matches. DNA for the CDR3: TGTGCCAGCAGGACTAGCGGGAGTGGAGATACGCAGTATTTT. It specifies CASRTSGSGDTQYF.

The chain is built from TRBV21-1 and TRBJ1-2; no DNA check was done on the table's D call, TRBD1. TRBV21-1 is a recognized pseudogene. The CDR3 runs to 17 residues. The CDR3 protein is CASSVAGTGSFGGGYTF. Written as DNA, the CDR3 is TGTGCCAGCAGCGTTGCGGGGACAGGGAGCTTCGGAGGTGGCTACACCTTC.

The V call is TRBV5-1, the J call TRBJ2-1; tentative D call: TRBD2 (5 bases). Trimming left V 6 bases short and J 10 bases short, with 23 bases between. Germline V gives CDR1 SGHRS, CDR2 YFSETQ. The CDR3 spans 15 residues. CDR3 sequence (DNA): TGCGCCAGCAAGCTCGAGGCAGTAGGCCGGGGAGAGCAGTTCTTC. This sequence encodes CASKLEAVGRGEQFF.

This chain links TRBV4-1 with TRBJ2-5; D unresolved. Trimming pared 4 bases from V and 3 bases from J, leaving 6 bases between. The CDR3 loop spans 12 amino acids. Germline V gene lookup returns CDR1 MGHRA and CDR2 YSYEKL. CDR3 sequence (DNA): TGCGCCAGCAGCCTATCAGAAGAGACCCAGTACTTC. Protein: CASSLSEETQYF.

The chain joins TRBV7-9 to TRBJ2-7; TRBD1 might be the D (6 bases). Germline lookup yields CDR1 SEHNR and CDR2 FQNEAQ (reference sequence). The CDR3 spans 14 residues. V lost 5 bases and J lost 4, with 15 bases in between. In nucleotides, the CDR3 is TGTGCCAGCAGCGAAGGATACAGGGTATACGAGCAGTACTTC. It encodes CASSEGYRVYEQYF.

The chain carries TRBV5-1 and TRBJ2-1, with 9 bases identical to TRBD1. Trimming removed 5 bases from V and 4 bases from J; junction bases left unmatched: 7. This CDR3 is built from 15 residues. Germline CDR1 SGHRS, CDR2 YFSETQ. CDR3 DNA sequence: TGCGCCAGCAGTTTACAGGGGGCTACTTACAATGAGCAGTTCTTC. Its protein is CASSLQGATYNEQFF.

The V call is TRBV10-3, the J call TRBJ1-5; D possibly corresponds to TRBD1 (5 bases). The CDR3 totals 13 residues. V was clipped by 8 bases and J by 6 bases, with 14 bases between them. The germline V gene encodes CDR1 ENHRY and CDR2 SYGVKD. CDR3 region: CAIQGGESQPQHF. The CDR3 bases are TGTGCCATCCAGGGAGGCGAGTCTCAGCCCCAGCATTTT.

The chain uses TRBV10-3 and TRBJ1-1; weak D call: TRBD1 (5 bases). V lost 11 bases and J lost 4, with 14 bases in between. The length of the CDR3 is 12 residues. Germline V lookup: CDR1 ENHRY, CDR2 SYGVKD. The CDR3 here is CALSAGGTEAFF. CDR3 DNA: TGTGCCTTGAGCGCGGGGGGCACTGAAGCTTTCTTT.

The CDR3 DNA sequence: TGTGCCAGCAGCTTAGGTGGGGCGGACCGGCGGCAAAAGCAGTTCTTC. It translates to CASSLGGADRRQKQFF. The chain joins TRBV7-9 to TRBJ2-1; possible D gene TRBD1, 5 bases. CDR3 length: 16 amino acids. From germline, CDR1 is SEHNR and CDR2 FQNEAQ (reference sequence). Between the trimmed V and J ends, which lost 1 base and 11 bases, there was a span of 21 bases.